Following are 20 T cell receptor beta chains from one sample sequenced in a study of cytomegalovirus exposure and HLA in healthy donors. Sequencing was performed with immunoSEQ multiplex PCR; in TCRdb, only in-frame clones are kept and a portion is missing. Of 150,000 to 200,000 clones in the sample, 84% were seen once. Sequencing input: PBMCs. The source of these receptors is a man aged 18 to 30 in good health and CMV-seropositive.

This chain connects TRBV28 to TRBJ1-5; D gene unclear. The ends were cut back, 3 bases at V and 4 bases at J, with 10 bases in the middle. The germline gives CDR1 MDHEN, CDR2 SYDVKM. CDR3 size: 14 residues. The CDR3 sequence is CASSLGQDNQPQHF. The CDR3 DNA sequence: TGTGCCAGCAGTTTGGGCCAGGATAATCAGCCCCAGCATTTT.

The chain is built from TRBV9 and TRBJ2-3; tentatively, D is TRBD2 (6 bases). Germline CDR1 reads SGDLS; CDR2 reads YYNGEE. This CDR3 is built from 15 residues. The V gene lost 2 bases and the J gene lost 1 base, with 11 bases spanning the gap. Here the CDR3 reads CASSVGSGGTDTQYF. The DNA for the CDR3 is TGTGCCAGCAGCGTCGGGAGCGGAGGCACAGATACGCAGTATTTT.

The chain is built from TRBV4-1 and TRBJ2-1; TRBD2 matches 9 bases. The CDR3 spans 16 residues. V shed 1 base, J shed 2 bases, and the junction held 3 bases outside the gene matches. Germline assignment: CDR1 MGHRA and CDR2 YSYEKL. The DNA of the CDR3 is TGCGCCAGCAGCCAAGGGGTAGCGGGGGCCTACAATGAGCAGTTCTTC. As protein: CASSQGVAGAYNEQFF.

The chain couples TRBV27 to TRBJ2-2, with 10 bases fitting TRBD2. CDR3 length: 15 residues. J gave up 4 bases and V 4 bases, and 3 bases lay outside the gene matches. The germline CDR1 and CDR2 sequences are MNHEY and SMNVEV (reference sequence). The CDR3 sequence: CASSWLAGVTGELFF. CDR3 DNA: TGTGCCAGCAGTTGGCTAGCGGGGGTCACCGGGGAGCTGTTTTTT.

Only one count was recorded for this clone. The CDR3 reads CASSHSGLGNQPQHF. The CDR3 nucleotides are TGCGCCAGCAGCCATTCAGGGTTAGGCAATCAGCCCCAGCATTTT. This rearrangement joins TRBV4-1 to TRBJ1-5; possibly TRBD1 for D (5 bases). The CDR3 runs 15 residues. Germline values: CDR1 MGHRA, CDR2 YSYEKL. The V gene lost 3 bases and the J gene lost 2 bases, with 11 bases spanning the gap.

V and J are TRBV13 and TRBJ2-1, with D hard to call. The CDR3 covers 12 residues. Germline CDR1 reads PRHDT; CDR2 reads FYEKMQ (reference sequence). The V end was cut by 1 base, the J end by 10 bases, with 8 bases between. This CDR3 reads CASSLVVREQFF. DNA of the CDR3: TGTGCCAGCAGCTTAGTCGTGCGGGAGCAGTTCTTC.

The sample holds one count of this clone. The chain employs TRBV2 and TRBJ2-7; no definite D call. This CDR3 has 12 residues. Germline V gene sequence: CDR1 SNHLY, CDR2 FYNNEI. The V end lost 7 bases, the J end lost 2 bases, and 9 bases lay between the germline ends. The CDR3 loop is CASKADTYEQYF. The CDR3 bases are TGTGCCAGCAAGGCGGATACCTACGAGCAGTACTTC. The whole variable domain, remainder taken from reference TRBV2 and TRBJ2-7, is EPEVTQTPSHQVTQMGQEVILRCVPISNHLYFYWYRQILGQKVEFLVSFYNNEISEKSEIFDDQFSVERPDGSNFTLKIRSTKLEDSAMYFCASKADTYEQYFGPGTRLTVT.

V usage is TRBV6-1 and J usage is TRBJ2-1, with a possible D match to TRBD2 (5 bases). Trimming pared 1 base from V and 0 bases from J, leaving 7 bases between. The germline V gene has CDR1 MNHNS and CDR2 SASEGT. This CDR3 region has 15 residues. For the CDR3, the DNA is TGTGCCAGCAGTGAAGTAGCGCGCTCCTACAATGAGCAGTTCTTC. Its protein product is CASSEVARSYNEQFF.

V gene TRBV30 combines with J gene TRBJ1-1; D might be TRBD1 (5 bases). CDR3 length equals 14 residues. V gave up 0 bases and J gave up 1 base, with 9 bases separating them. Germline V gene sequence: CDR1 GTSNPN, CDR2 SVGIG (reference sequence). The CDR3 spells CAWSVGQKNTEAFF. DNA for the CDR3: TGTGCCTGGAGTGTGGGGCAGAAGAACACTGAAGCTTTCTTT.

The chain carries TRBV28 and TRBJ2-7, with 11 bases that match TRBD2. Germline lookup yields CDR1 MDHEN and CDR2 SYDVKM. This CDR3 has 17 amino acids. With 5 bases clipped from V and 5 bases from J, the junction kept 14 bases outside the gene matches. CDR3 region: CASSPTTLAGGGHEQYF. The CDR3, as DNA: TGTGCCAGCAGTCCAACCACGCTAGCGGGAGGAGGCCACGAGCAGTACTTC. The whole variable domain, remainder taken from reference TRBV28 and TRBJ2-7, is DVKVTQSSRYLVKRTGEKVFLECVQDMDHENMFWYRQDPGLGLRLIYFSYDVKMKEKGDIPEGYSVSREKKERFSLILESASTNQTSMYLCASSPTTLAGGGHEQYFGPGTRLTVT.

V usage is TRBV4-3 and J usage is TRBJ1-3; D is unclear. The CDR3 length is 15 residues. V was clipped by 1 base and J by 0 bases, with 7 bases between them. CDR1 and CDR2 from the germline V gene are LGHNA and YSLEER. The CDR3 is CASSQAAISGNTIYF. CDR3 bases: TGCGCCAGCAGCCAAGCCGCTATCTCTGGAAACACCATATATTTT.

This clone has only one observation. The J gene is TRBJ1-1, the V gene TRBV6-5, with D hard to call. V lost 4 bases and J lost 6, with 6 bases in between. Germline values: CDR1 MNHEY, CDR2 SVGAGI. This CDR3 comprises 11 residues. The DNA for the CDR3 is TGTGCCAGCAGTTCCCTCGCTGAAGCTTTCTTT. It is translated as CASSSLAEAFF.

Here the CDR3 DNA reads TGCGCCAGCAGCCAAGATCTGGGACTAGAAGTCTCCTACGAGCAGTACTTC. Translating it yields CASSQDLGLEVSYEQYF. The chain combines TRBV4-3 with TRBJ2-7; 8 nucleotides match TRBD2. The CDR3 totals 17 residues. Germline CDR1 is LGHNA and CDR2 is YSLEER. V dropped 0 bases and J dropped 0; count of bases not matched to a gene: 7.

The chain is built from TRBV18 and TRBJ2-2; tentatively, D is TRBD1 (5 bases). The length of the CDR3 is 15 residues. The germline CDR1 and CDR2 sequences are KGHSH and LQKENI. V gave up 3 bases and J gave up 4 bases, with 12 bases separating them. The CDR3 nucleotides are TGTGCCAGCTCACCCTTGACAGCACTCACCGGGGAGCTGTTTTTT. Protein: CASSPLTALTGELFF.

This clone has only one observation. This chain joins TRBV14 and TRBJ2-3; TRBD1 is a possible D gene (8 bases). Deletions cut 2 bases from V and 1 base from J, with 25 bases between. The CDR3 has 20 residues. Germline assignment: CDR1 SGHDN and CDR2 FVKESK. The CDR3: CASSQPTRFITGGGTDTQYF. The CDR3 nucleotides read TGTGCCAGCAGCCAACCGACCCGCTTTATTACAGGGGGGGGCACAGATACGCAGTATTTT.

This sequence joins TRBV9 and TRBJ2-3, with 9 bases fitting TRBD2. Germline CDR1 reads SGDLS; CDR2 reads YYNGEE. The CDR3 totals 18 residues. The J segment lost 0 bases and the V segment lost 0 bases, leaving 8 bases of the junction unmatched. The CDR3 loop reads CASSVVGLAATSTDTQYF. CDR3 in DNA: TGTGCCAGCAGCGTAGTGGGACTAGCCGCCACTAGCACAGATACGCAGTATTTT.

The gene calls are TRBV19 and TRBJ1-5; tentatively, D is TRBD1 (6 bases). Germline loops: CDR1 LNHDA, CDR2 SQIVND (reference sequence). Trimming took 7 bases from V and 0 from J, leaving 13 bases between them. This CDR3 is 15 amino acids long. The CDR3, as DNA: TGTGCCAGTAAGCCGGGACATAATAGCAATCAGCCCCAGCATTTT. This codes for CASKPGHNSNQPQHF.

V is TRBV7-3 and J is TRBJ1-1; D is unclear. The CDR3 is 13 amino acids. The V and J ends lost 8 bases and 4 bases respectively, with 14 bases between them. Germline loops: CDR1 SGHTA, CDR2 FQGTGA. The CDR3 protein is CASGSSLSTEAFF. The CDR3 nucleotides are TGTGCCAGCGGTAGTTCCCTTTCCACTGAAGCTTTCTTT.

This rearrangement joins TRBV30 to TRBJ2-6; 10 nucleotides align to TRBD1. CDR1 is GTSNPN and CDR2 is SVGIG in the germline V gene (reference sequence). CDR3 length: 13 amino acids. V was pared by 3 bases and J by 12 bases, with 5 bases of the junction left unmatched. CDR3 sequence: CAWSARTGGVLTF. CDR3 nucleotide sequence: TGTGCCTGGAGCGCCAGGACAGGGGGCGTCCTGACTTTC.

The chain has TRBV27 and TRBJ2-5; no clear D. CDR3 length equals 13 residues. V dropped 0 bases and J dropped 2 bases, with 4 bases sitting between them. Germline V lookup: CDR1 MNHEY, CDR2 SMNVEV (reference sequence). The CDR3: CASSLSLQETQYF. Here the CDR3 DNA reads TGTGCCAGCAGTTTATCGCTACAAGAGACCCAGTACTTC.